These 8 T cell receptor beta chains share one sample of origin, sequenced in a study of T cell responses to AZD1222 COVID-19 vaccine. Libraries were prepared by immunoSEQ multiplex PCR; TCRdb keeps only in-frame clonotypes and omits some of them. The sample yields about 130,000 clones, 88% seen once. Material: peripheral blood, obtained on day 0 of AZD1222 vaccination. The receptors stem from an adult in good health.

V gene TRBV6-2 or TRBV6-3 combines with J gene TRBJ1-2; 7 bases map to TRBD1. J gave up 8 bases and V 6 bases, and 15 bases lay outside the gene matches. Per the germline V gene, CDR1 is MNHEY and CDR2 is SVGEGT. CDR3 length equals 15 residues. The DNA for the CDR3 is TGTGCCAGCAGCCCGGGACAGTTTACATCTGGCGGCTACACCTTC. This codes for CASSPGQFTSGGYTF.

The V and J genes are TRBV18 and TRBJ2-3; D may be TRBD2 (6 bases). The germline CDR1 and CDR2 sequences are KGHSH and LQKENI. Trimming left V 3 bases short and J 0 bases short, with 16 bases between. This CDR3 has 17 amino acids. CDR3 DNA: TGTGCCAGCTCACCTCCAATCGGGAGTCCTAGCACAGATACGCAGTATTTT. This encodes CASSPPIGSPSTDTQYF.

The CDR3 DNA reads as TGTGCCAGCAGTTCCCCGGGGGTTAACCAGCCCCAGCATTTT. Translation gives CASSSPGVNQPQHF. The chain combines TRBV6-6 with TRBJ1-5; the D gene is possibly TRBD1 (5 bases). Germline CDR1 MNHNY, CDR2 SVGAGI (reference sequence). The CDR3 length is 14 residues. V was pared by 4 bases and J by 7 bases, with 14 bases between.

The CDR3 is CASSAGFATEAFF. CDR3 nucleotides: TGTGCCAGCAGCGCAGGTTTTGCCACTGAAGCTTTCTTT. The chain couples TRBV7-3 to TRBJ1-1, with D unresolved. The CDR3 totals 13 residues. The germline CDR1 and CDR2 sequences are SGHTA and FQGTGA. V shed 5 bases and J shed 4 bases, with 11 bases lying between them. The variable domain in full, completed from reference TRBV7-3 and TRBJ1-1, reads GAGVSQTPSNKVTEKGKYVELRCDPISGHTALYWYRQSLGQGPEFLIYFQGTGAADDSGLPNDRFFAVRPEGSVSTLKIQRTERGDSAVYLCASSAGFATEAFFGQGTRLTVV.

The chain links TRBV3-1 (or the pseudogene TRBV3-2) to TRBJ2-3, with D perhaps TRBD1 (5 bases). CDR3 length: 14 residues. Germline-derived CDR1 and CDR2 are LGHDT and YNNKEL (reference sequence). With 4 bases removed from V and 2 bases from J, the gap between germline ends came to 10 bases. In nucleotides, the CDR3 is TGTGCCAGCAGCCTCGCAGGGTTCACAGATACGCAGTATTTT. Translated: CASSLAGFTDTQYF.

V and J are TRBV6-2 or TRBV6-3 and TRBJ1-2; 7 bases are a match to TRBD1. The CDR3 loop spans 15 amino acids. The germline V gene has CDR1 MNHEY and CDR2 SVGEGT. Germline trimming cut 2 bases from V and 3 bases from J; bases unmatched to any gene: 6. In nucleotides, the CDR3 is TGTGCCAGCAGTTACGGGCCCAGGGGGGACTATGGCTACACCTTC. Protein product: CASSYGPRGDYGYTF.

This clone was recorded only once. The rearrangement joins TRBV10-1 to TRBJ2-2, with D possibly matching TRBD1 (7 bases). Trimming took 8 bases from V and 4 from J, leaving 14 bases between them. This CDR3 is built from 14 residues. Germline-derived CDR1 and CDR2 are WNHNN and SYGVQD (reference sequence). CDR3 DNA: TGCGCCAGCCGGAGGGGGACAGCCACCGGGGAGCTGTTTTTT. Its protein product is CASRRGTATGELFF.

The J gene is TRBJ1-1, the V gene TRBV6-6; 9 bases match TRBD1. This CDR3 contains 13 residues. The junction had 7 bases not matched to a gene; V was cut back by 6 bases and J by 8 bases. CDR1 is MNHNY, CDR2 SVGAGI, per germline (reference sequence). For the CDR3, the DNA is TGTGCCAGCAGCTACGACAGGGGGATGGAAGCTTTCTTT. Translated, it gives CASSYDRGMEAFF.